The rows below give T cell receptor beta chains drawn from one sample of a study of response to subunit inactivated influenza vaccine. Each CDR3 protein is one row after TCRdb ran MiXCR on the RT-PCR reads. The sample carries approximately 680,000 distinct CDR3 sequences, approximately 15% recorded once. Here the sequenced sample was PBMCs from blood, taken approximately 12 days after vaccination. Receptors originate from a man aged 50 to 59 who received an inactivated influenza vaccine. Each CDR3 is given with its conserved first and last residue.

V gene	J gene	CDR3 protein
TRBV10-3	TRBJ2-5	CAISEGGLTGTQYF
TRBV28	TRBJ2-1	CASSSPGLAGGLLSSYNEQFF
TRBV5-6	TRBJ2-3	CASSWGTLAGRNTDTQYF
TRBV20-1	TRBJ1-6	CSATRQPYNSPLHF
TRBV20-1	TRBJ2-1	CCAVGRGLALGNEQFF
TRBV3-1	TRBJ1-1	CASRLGQYNTEAFF
TRBV5-6	TRBJ1-2	CASSLRDRVYGYTF
TRBV7-3	TRBJ2-2	CASSPHKVGTGELFF
TRBV4-2	TRBJ2-1	CASSRTISGSSYNEQFF
TRBV12-3/TRBV12-4	TRBJ1-2	CASSLNGQGGLRGYTF
TRBV14	TRBJ2-1	CASSYQRDYNEQFF
TRBV3-1	TRBJ2-5	CASSQDREGSGTVQETQYF
TRBV6-1	TRBJ1-4	CASSEAWGSSGEKLFF
TRBV7-2	TRBJ2-7	CASSLFITDRTYEQYF
TRBV7-8	TRBJ1-6	CASSLLQSSRDSPLHF
TRBV12-3/TRBV12-4	TRBJ2-5	CASSFGTSEKTQYF
TRBV6-1	TRBJ2-2	CASSGVILTGELFF
TRBV28	TRBJ2-3	CASSAPGTGEDTQYF
TRBV7-8	TRBJ2-5	CASSFMIQETQYF
TRBV11-2	TRBJ2-5	CASSLDPGEWGETQYF
TRBV7-8	TRBJ2-3	CASSLLAAPDTQYF
TRBV7-2	TRBJ1-6	CASSLRGTGGPPLHF
TRBV10-3	TRBJ2-7	CATITGTGPYEQYF
TRBV24-1	TRBJ2-3	CATSDVGLAGADTQYF
TRBV10-3	TRBJ2-3	CAIRGGQGTPGTDTQYF
TRBV7-9	TRBJ2-1	CASSSLGGNTYNEQFF
TRBV5-1	TRBJ2-5	CASSSRDGGQETQYF
TRBV20-1	TRBJ2-7	CSARGRNPGQGIHEQYF
TRBV4-3	TRBJ1-6	CASSGELYNSPLHF
TRBV6-1	TRBJ2-2	CASSPATGNTGELFF
TRBV9	TRBJ1-1	CASSVEPQMNTEAFF
TRBV5-1	TRBJ2-5	CASSLRPGAEETQYF
TRBV7-8	TRBJ1-1	CASTQNRVPTEAFF
TRBV6-1	TRBJ2-1	CASSERTFSSYNEQFF
TRBV5-1	TRBJ2-7	CASSQDRGEQYF
TRBV29-1	TRBJ2-1	CSVGLSDEQFF
TRBV9	TRBJ2-1	CASSRGYNEQFF
TRBV6-1	TRBJ2-5	CASSEEGSGAQYF
TRBV5-1	TRBJ2-1	CASSGEGVPHNEQFF
TRBV28	TRBJ2-2	CASSRLAGDRRELFF
TRBV11-2	TRBJ1-4	CASSYGTGASNEKLFF
TRBV12-3/TRBV12-4	TRBJ2-2	CASKGATGIRTGELFF
TRBV10-3	TRBJ2-2	CAISDWGRPGELFF
TRBV11-2	TRBJ2-3	CASSLRDLGDTQYF
TRBV29-1	TRBJ2-4	CSVEGDRAGNIQYF
TRBV6-1	TRBJ1-5	CATSKGQRSNQPQHF
TRBV18	TRBJ2-2	CASSPRQGLNTGELFF
TRBV6-6	TRBJ1-6	CASSRDSNSPLHF
TRBV11-3	TRBJ1-4	CASSRAGGPYRANEKLFF
TRBV4-1	TRBJ2-7	CASSQGLTDSYEQYF